These 18 T cell receptor beta chains came from one sample sequenced in a study of cytomegalovirus exposure and HLA in healthy donors. With 60 Vbeta and 13 Jbeta primers, the PCR was carried out. Generated by immunoSEQ multiplex PCR, the TCRdb table keeps only in-frame clones and is missing some. The sample lists approximately 120,000 clones, more than 60% occurring once. The sequenced material came from PBMCs. The receptors derive from a man younger than 45 in good health and CMV-seronegative.

V is TRBV30 and J is TRBJ2-7; D not resolved. The CDR3 length is 14 residues. Germline CDR1 and CDR2: GTSNPN and SVGIG (reference sequence). With 1 base removed from V and 3 bases from J, the gap between germline ends came to 13 bases. This chain's CDR3 is CAWSDTPQRYEQYF. CDR3 nucleotides: TGTGCCTGGAGTGACACACCTCAGCGCTACGAGCAGTACTTC.

The chain has TRBV19 and TRBJ1-3, with 8 positions matching TRBD1. CDR1 and CDR2 from the germline V gene are LNHDA and SQIVND (reference sequence). The CDR3 runs 16 residues. Trimming cost V 9 bases and J 0 bases; bases outside gene matches: 10. The CDR3 coding sequence is TGTGCCAGCCGTCCGAGGACAGGGTTCTCTGGAAACACCATATATTTT. This codes for CASRPRTGFSGNTIYF.

This chain links TRBV7-3 with TRBJ2-3; TRBD1 is a possible D gene (5 bases). Germline V lookup: CDR1 SGHTA, CDR2 FQGTGA. The V end lost 0 bases, the J end lost 0 bases, and 10 bases lay between the germline ends. The CDR3 contains 16 residues. In nucleotides, the CDR3 is TGTGCCAGCAGCTTAACGTGGGGCAGCAGCACAGATACGCAGTATTTT. It yields the protein CASSLTWGSSTDTQYF.

The V call is TRBV29-1, the J call TRBJ1-1; no definite D call. Germline CDR1 and CDR2: SQVTM and ANQGSEA. With 7 bases removed from V and 2 bases from J, the gap between germline ends came to 11 bases. This CDR3 is built from 12 residues. CDR3 loop: CSATGINTEAFF. The CDR3 nucleotides read TGCAGCGCGACGGGAATCAACACTGAAGCTTTCTTT.

The gene calls are TRBV18 and TRBJ1-1, with 7 bases identical to TRBD1. Germline values: CDR1 KGHSH, CDR2 LQKENI. J lost 8 bases, V lost 0 bases, and 9 bases had no gene match. The CDR3 length is 15 residues. CDR3 region: CASSPPGQRSLEAFF. CDR3 bases: TGTGCCAGCTCACCACCGGGACAGAGAAGTCTGGAAGCTTTCTTT.

This clone was recorded once. This chain joins TRBV5-4 and TRBJ2-7, with TRBD1 matching over 7 bases. The CDR3 extends over 15 amino acids. CDR1 SGHNT and CDR2 YYREEE come from the germline V gene (reference sequence). The junction had 10 bases not matched to a gene; V was cut back by 0 bases and J by 7 bases. CDR3: CASSLGQGPGGEQYF. CDR3 DNA sequence: TGTGCCAGCAGCTTGGGACAGGGACCCGGTGGGGAGCAGTACTTC.

The chain is built from TRBV11-1 and TRBJ2-7; D may be TRBD2 (6 bases). V was cut by 2 bases and J by 3 bases, with 11 bases left in between. The CDR3 is 14 amino acids. Germline CDR1 and CDR2: SGHAT and FQDESV (reference sequence). In DNA, the CDR3 is TGTGCCAGCAGCTTACAGGGAGGTGGCTACGAGCAGTACTTC. It codes for CASSLQGGGYEQYF.

This chain connects TRBV21-1 to TRBJ2-1; the table's D gene call, TRBD1, was not cross checked with the DNA. TRBV21-1 represents a pseudogene. CDR3 length: 17 amino acids. CDR3 amino acids: CASSKAHVDRVGNEQFF. In nucleotides, the CDR3 is TGTGCCAGCAGCAAAGCGCATGTGGACAGGGTGGGAAATGAGCAGTTCTTC.

This clone has more than one count but fewer than ten. Written as DNA, the CDR3 is TGTGCCAGCACCAGGACAGCCTATGGCTACACCTTC. The encoded protein is CASTRTAYGYTF. The rearrangement links TRBV28 to TRBJ1-2, with D perhaps matching TRBD1 (6 bases). In germline, CDR1 is MDHEN, CDR2 SYDVKM. CDR3 length equals 12 residues. V lost 7 bases and J lost 4, with 10 bases in between.

The rearrangement joins TRBV9 to TRBJ2-2; tentatively, D is TRBD1 (5 bases). V lost 0 bases and J 4 bases, leaving 7 bases between the germline ends. Germline V gives CDR1 SGDLS, CDR2 YYNGEE. This CDR3 region has 14 residues. The CDR3 DNA reads TGTGCCAGCAGCGTAGAAGACAGCACCGGGGAGCTGTTTTTT. Protein sequence: CASSVEDSTGELFF.

The V gene is TRBV10-3, the J gene TRBJ1-2; D is unresolved. This CDR3 contains 15 residues. V shed 3 bases and J shed 4 bases, with 15 bases lying between them. Germline CDR1 and CDR2: ENHRY and SYGVKD. The CDR3 region has the DNA TGTGCCATCAGTGAAGTGGGAGGTCTGGGCTATGGCTACACCTTC. It is translated as CAISEVGGLGYGYTF.

V usage is TRBV10-3 and J usage is TRBJ2-7; D is uncertain. The ends were cut back, 0 bases at V and 0 bases at J, with 12 bases in the middle. The CDR3 runs 16 residues. The V gene's germline CDR1 is ENHRY and CDR2 SYGVKD. CDR3 DNA: TGTGCCATCAGTGAGTCAGTACTACTGAGCTCCTACGAGCAGTACTTC. It codes for CAISESVLLSSYEQYF.

Ten or more counts support this clone. The same CDR3 arises from other DNA sequences in this sample as well. The chain joins TRBV5-5 to TRBJ1-1, with 8 bases fitting TRBD1. V shed 0 bases and J 2 bases; nucleotides not matched to a gene: 3. Germline CDR1 and CDR2: SGHKS and YYEKEE (reference sequence). CDR3 length: 15 amino acids. In nucleotides, the CDR3 is TGTGCCAGCAGCTTGGCCGGGACAGGTAACACTGAAGCTTTCTTT. It translates to CASSLAGTGNTEAFF.

CDR3 loop: CSVEDHSRARFLYNEQFF. In nucleotides, the CDR3 is TGCAGCGTTGAAGATCACAGTCGCGCACGATTTCTCTACAATGAGCAGTTCTTC. The chain links TRBV29-1 to TRBJ2-1; no clear D gene. CDR1 SQVTM and CDR2 ANQGSEA come from the germline V gene. The length of the CDR3 is 18 residues. Trimming cost V 0 bases and J 3 bases, with 21 bases left between them.

The chain uses TRBV1 and TRBJ2-7; TRBD1 is the table's D call, not checked against the DNA. TRBV1 is designated a pseudogene. The CDR3 extends over 16 amino acids. CDR3 DNA sequence: TGCACCAGCAGCCATAGGCAGGCCCTTTACGCCTACGAGCAGTACTTC. Translating it yields CTSSHRQALYAYEQYF.

This sequence joins TRBV10-3 and TRBJ1-6, with TRBD1 as a possible D gene (5 bases). The CDR3 has 18 amino acids. The V and J ends lost 0 bases and 6 bases respectively, with 18 bases between them. Germline CDR1 and CDR2: ENHRY and SYGVKD. CDR3 in amino acids: CAISESMVGKGINSPLHF. The CDR3 coding sequence is TGTGCCATCAGTGAGTCGATGGTTGGTAAGGGGATTAATTCACCCCTCCACTTT.

This chain connects TRBV6-5 to TRBJ1-6; D not certain. Trimming cost V 7 bases and J 7 bases, with 17 bases left between them. Germline V gives CDR1 MNHEY, CDR2 SVGAGI. This CDR3 has 15 amino acids. CDR3 sequence (DNA): TGTGCCAGCACCCGTTTTGCGGTTCGCAATTCACCCCTCCACTTT. Amino acids: CASTRFAVRNSPLHF.

The chain joins TRBV28 to TRBJ1-1; tentative D call: TRBD1 (5 bases). CDR3 length: 15 amino acids. V was cut by 2 bases and J by 0 bases, with 10 bases left in between. The germline CDR1 and CDR2 sequences are MDHEN and SYDVKM. The CDR3 protein is CASSLGAGLNTEAFF. The CDR3 DNA is TGTGCCAGCAGTTTAGGGGCGGGGTTGAACACTGAAGCTTTCTTT.